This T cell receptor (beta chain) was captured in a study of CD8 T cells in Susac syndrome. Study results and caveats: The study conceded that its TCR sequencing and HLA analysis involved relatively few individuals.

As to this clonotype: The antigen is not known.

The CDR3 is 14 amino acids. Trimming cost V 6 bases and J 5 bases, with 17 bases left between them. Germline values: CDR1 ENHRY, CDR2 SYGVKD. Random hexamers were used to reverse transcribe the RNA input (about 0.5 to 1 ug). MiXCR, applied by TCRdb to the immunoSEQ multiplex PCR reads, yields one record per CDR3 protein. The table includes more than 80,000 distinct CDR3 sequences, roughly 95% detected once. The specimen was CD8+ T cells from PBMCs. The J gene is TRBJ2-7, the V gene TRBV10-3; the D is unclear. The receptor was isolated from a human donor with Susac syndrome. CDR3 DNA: TGTGCCATCAGGGGAAAGGTCGGGCAGGACGAGCAGTACTTC. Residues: CAIRGKVGQDEQYF.